Detailed here is one T cell receptor beta chain. This sample was taken from a study of CD8+ T cells in alopecia areata. Trimming left V 1 base short and J 4 bases short, with 19 bases between. The CDR3 consists of 17 residues. Germline CDR1 MGHRA, CDR2 YSYEKL. Treatment given: oral pan-JAK inhibitor, 5-10 mg twice daily. Alopecia areata patients gave lesional scalp punch biopsies and peripheral blood samples. Extracted RNA was reverse transcribed into cDNA, the sequencing template. Only in-frame clones appear in the TCRdb table, and some are missing; sequencing was by immunoSEQ multiplex PCR. This sample has about 210,000 clones, with around three fifths found just once.

The material was CD4+ T cells sorted from blood, obtained at week 4, from a patient treated with tofacitinib. This TCR was sampled from a human donor with alopecia areata. This sequence joins TRBV4-1 and TRBJ1-2; D gene unclear. The CDR3 protein is CASSQGAAASAAYGYTF. In nucleotides, the CDR3 is TGCGCCAGCAGCCAAGGGGCTGCGGCATCCGCTGCCTATGGCTACACCTTC.